This is a list of T cell receptor beta chains from one sample in a study of cytomegalovirus exposure and HLA in healthy donors. The data were produced by immunoSEQ multiplex PCR, yet TCRdb's version contains in-frame clones alone and is incomplete. The sample consists of approximately 61,000 clones, around 82% of them appearing once. The source material was PBMCs. The receptors shown here come from a young man in good health and CMV-seropositive. Both conserved end residues are part of each CDR3. A D gene is named only where the DNA matches it firmly. Not every row has a clone size; where given, it reads once, few, many or a size class.

size: -
V: TRBV25-1
J: TRBJ1-1
D: -
DNA: TGTGCCAGCAGTGGGATTCCTCGTGGGAGGAACACTGAAGCTTTCTTT
CDR3: CASSGIPRGRNTEAFF

size: few
V: TRBV28
J: TRBJ1-4
D: -
DNA: TGTGCCAGCAGTTTGGGCATCACAGACGAAAAACTGTTTTTT
CDR3: CASSLGITDEKLFF

size: -
V: TRBV29-1
J: TRBJ2-5
D: -
DNA: TGCAGCGCCTACCTTGTAGAGACCCAGTACTTC
CDR3: CSAYLVETQYF

size: few
V: TRBV10-3
J: TRBJ2-7
D: -
DNA: TGTGCCATCAGTGAGTCCCCCAGCGGCGATTCGGAGCAGTACTTC
CDR3: CAISESPSGDSEQYF

size: -
V: TRBV30
J: TRBJ2-1
D: -
DNA: TGTGCCTGGACCCCTCAAACAGGTCCCTCCTACAATGAGCAGTTCTTC
CDR3: CAWTPQTGPSYNEQFF

size: -
V: TRBV11-2
J: TRBJ2-1
D: -
DNA: TGTGCCAGCAGCTCAGGTGCCTACAATGAGCAGTTCTTC
CDR3: CASSSGAYNEQFF

size: -
V: TRBV29-1
J: TRBJ2-3
D: -
DNA: TGCAGCGTCCCACCCGGGGAAGATACGCAGTATTTT
CDR3: CSVPPGEDTQYF

size: -
V: TRBV30
J: TRBJ2-5
D: -
DNA: TGTGCCTGGCAACGGGGGATATCAACCCAGTACTTC
CDR3: CAWQRGISTQYF

size: once
V: TRBV15
J: TRBJ1-5
D: TRBD1
DNA: TGTGCCACCAACGACAGGGACGGCAATCAGCCCCAGCATTTT
CDR3: CATNDRDGNQPQHF

size: -
V: TRBV10-3
J: TRBJ2-7
D: TRBD2
DNA: TGTGCCATCACGGGGGAGGGCGTCAACGAGCAGTACTTC
CDR3: CAITGEGVNEQYF